Shown below are 14 T cell receptor beta chains from a single sample sequenced in a study of CD8 T cells in Susac syndrome. Random hexamers served to reverse transcribe roughly 0.5 to 1 ug RNA. TCRdb re-derived calls from the immunoSEQ multiplex PCR reads in MiXCR, one entry per CDR3 protein. The data hold roughly 150,000 distinct CDR3 sequences, with 90% to 95% observed a single time. The sample was CD4+ T cells from PBMCs. These receptors were obtained from a human donor in good health.

This sequence joins TRBV9 and TRBJ1-2; 8 nucleotides agree with TRBD1. V shed 3 bases, J shed 2 bases, and the junction held 6 bases outside the gene matches. Looked up from germline, CDR1 is SGDLS and CDR2 is YYNGEE. The length of the CDR3 is 15 residues. CDR3 bases: TGTGCCAGCAGCGACCCATGGACAGGGAACTATGGCTACACCTTC. It yields the protein CASSDPWTGNYGYTF.

V gene TRBV19 combines with J gene TRBJ1-6; 9 positions agree with TRBD1. This CDR3 region has 15 residues. The V segment lost 4 bases and the J segment 8 bases; nucleotides outside the gene matches: 6. CDR1 is LNHDA, CDR2 SQIVND, per germline (reference sequence). The CDR3 loop is CASSRGQGRDSPLHF. CDR3 bases: TGTGCCAGTAGTAGAGGACAGGGGAGGGATTCACCCCTCCACTTT.

This clonotype is a singleton in its sample. The chain combines TRBV5-1 with TRBJ1-6; D gene unclear. CDR3 length: 14 residues. Germline lookup yields CDR1 SGHRS and CDR2 YFSETQ. V dropped 0 bases and J dropped 8 bases, with 9 bases sitting between them. The CDR3 loop reads CASSLVSGYSPLHF. The CDR3, as DNA: TGCGCCAGCAGCTTGGTGTCAGGCTATTCACCCCTCCACTTT.

The rearrangement links TRBV20-1 to TRBJ1-1, with D possibly TRBD1 on 5 matching bases. Deletions cut 6 bases from V and 5 bases from J, with 19 bases between. The CDR3 is 14 amino acids. Germline CDR1 DFQATT, CDR2 SNEGSKA (reference sequence). CDR3 nucleotides: TGCAGTGCACTAACGTTGAGGGGCCGGACTGAAGCTTTCTTT. Translated, it gives CSALTLRGRTEAFF.

V usage is TRBV20-1 and J usage is TRBJ2-6, with D perhaps TRBD1 or TRBD2 (6 bases each). The V gene's germline CDR1 is DFQATT and CDR2 SNEGSKA (reference sequence). Trimming pared 3 bases from V and 2 bases from J, leaving 11 bases between. The CDR3 sequence is 15 residues long. The CDR3, as DNA: TGCAGTGCTAGCCCGGGGGCAGCTGGGGCCAACGTCCTGACTTTC. As protein: CSASPGAAGANVLTF.

The chain uses TRBV14 and TRBJ1-5; TRBD1 matches 7 bases. Germline CDR1 SGHDN, CDR2 FVKESK. The ends lost 3 bases at V and 5 bases at J; junction bases unmatched: 4. The CDR3 spans 14 residues. This CDR3 reads CASSQTGWDQPQHF. In DNA form, the CDR3 reads TGTGCCAGCAGCCAGACAGGGTGGGATCAGCCCCAGCATTTT.

The J gene is TRBJ1-3, the V gene TRBV18, with 7 positions matching TRBD1. The CDR3 spans 15 residues. Trimming at V came to 8 bases and at J to 2 bases, leaving 9 bases not matched to a gene. Germline V gene data show CDR1 as KGHSH and CDR2 as LQKENI. As DNA, the CDR3 is TGTGCCAGCGCCAACAGGGGTTCAACTGGAAACACCATATATTTT. It yields the protein CASANRGSTGNTIYF.

The chain carries TRBV7-3 and TRBJ2-5; 8 bases are a match to TRBD2. This CDR3 contains 15 residues. The ends lost 5 bases at V and 1 base at J; junction bases unmatched: 6. Germline CDR1 is SGHTA and CDR2 is FQGTGA. The CDR3 sequence is CASSESGGPQETQYF. In DNA, the CDR3 is TGTGCCAGCAGCGAGAGCGGGGGCCCCCAAGAGACCCAGTACTTC.

The rearrangement links TRBV6-2 or TRBV6-3 to TRBJ2-3; 12 nucleotides agree with TRBD2. This CDR3 contains 17 residues. Trimming took 8 bases from V and 5 from J; bases not matched to a gene: 14. In germline, CDR1 is MNHEY, CDR2 SVGEGT. The CDR3 protein is CASHGGGLAGFRDTQYF. Here the CDR3 DNA reads TGTGCCAGCCATGGGGGAGGACTAGCGGGGTTCAGAGATACGCAGTATTTT.

This clonotype has just one count. The V call is TRBV7-3, the J call TRBJ2-3; perhaps TRBD2 as D (5 bases). Germline values: CDR1 SGHTA, CDR2 FQGTGA. This CDR3 has 17 amino acids. Trimming shortened V by 0 bases and J by 1 base, and 14 bases separated the two germline ends. CDR3 bases: TGTGCCAGCAGCTTAACGGTTGCCAGAGCGGGCACAGATACGCAGTATTTT. This encodes CASSLTVARAGTDTQYF.

This clonotype was counted a single time. J is TRBJ1-2 and V is TRBV5-1; TRBD1 matches 7 bases. The CDR3 has 13 amino acids. The trim removed 4 bases at V and 8 bases at J, leaving 8 bases unmatched. Germline CDR1 reads SGHRS; CDR2 reads YFSETQ. This CDR3 reads CASSISTGPGYTF. As DNA, the CDR3 is TGCGCCAGCAGCATTTCGACAGGGCCGGGCTACACCTTC.

The V and J genes are TRBV11-2 and TRBJ2-5, with 8 bases fitting TRBD2. CDR3 length: 17 residues. V lost 6 bases, J lost 4 bases, and 16 bases stayed unmatched. Germline CDR1 is SGHAT and CDR2 is FQNNGV. The CDR3: CASSGGYGGGHGETQYF. The CDR3 DNA follows: TGTGCCAGCAGTGGAGGGTACGGCGGGGGGCATGGAGAGACCCAGTACTTC. The variable domain in full, with the rest retrieved from reference TRBV11-2 and TRBJ2-5, is EAGVAQSPRYKIIEKRQSVAFWCNPISGHATLYWYQQILGQGPKLLIQFQNNGVVDDSQLPKDRFSAERLKGVDSTLKIQPAKLEDSAVYLCASSGGYGGGHGETQYFGPGTRLLVL.

V gene TRBV12-3 or TRBV12-4 combines with J gene TRBJ1-2; tentative D call: TRBD1 (6 bases). Trimming removed 3 bases from V and 7 bases from J, with 9 bases in between. CDR3 size: 12 residues. CDR3 sequence (DNA): TGTGCCAGCAGTTTTCGGGGGCCTGGCTACACCTTC. Translation: CASSFRGPGYTF.

The genes are TRBV2 and TRBJ1-2; 7 positions agree with TRBD1. From germline, CDR1 is SNHLY and CDR2 FYNNEI. CDR3 length: 14 residues. The V gene end was trimmed by 5 bases and the J gene end by 8 bases; junction bases not matched to a gene: 11. CDR3 in DNA: TGTGCCAGCAGTACTACAGGGGATGCGAAAGGCTACACCTTC. Protein: CASSTTGDAKGYTF.